These 30 T cell receptor beta chains were sequenced from one sample in a study of cytomegalovirus exposure and HLA in healthy donors. The PCR ran on 60 Vbeta and 13 Jbeta primers. The data were produced by immunoSEQ multiplex PCR, yet TCRdb's version contains in-frame clones alone and is incomplete. Altogether about 200,000 clones are present, over 60% being singletons, with the ten largest covering 1.5% to 2%. Sequenced: PBMCs. Receptors originate from a man between 18 and 29 years old in good health and CMV-seronegative.

The V call is TRBV14, the J call TRBJ2-5, with 7 positions matching TRBD2. The CDR3 has 15 amino acids. V dropped 2 bases and J dropped 0; count of bases not matched to a gene: 3. Germline assignment: CDR1 SGHDN and CDR2 FVKESK. The CDR3 nucleotides read TGTGCCAGCAGCCAACTAGCGGACTACCAAGAGACCCAGTACTTC. Protein sequence: CASSQLADYQETQYF.

The chain has TRBV30 and TRBJ1-2; a weak D match, TRBD1 (6 bases). This CDR3 contains 15 residues. In germline, CDR1 is GTSNPN, CDR2 SVGIG (reference sequence). Trimming pared 0 bases from V and 4 bases from J, leaving 15 bases between. The chain's CDR3 is CAWSVLGASSYGYTF. The CDR3 DNA follows: TGTGCCTGGAGTGTACTGGGGGCCTCTTCCTATGGCTACACCTTC.

The chain has TRBV4-2 and TRBJ2-1; 13 bases fit TRBD2. The germline gives CDR1 LGHNA, CDR2 YNFKEQ. This CDR3 spans 17 amino acids. J lost 4 bases, V lost 4 bases, and 7 bases had no gene match. Here the CDR3 reads CASSPTWTSGSYNEQFF. Written as DNA, the CDR3 is TGTGCCAGCAGCCCGACGTGGACTAGCGGGAGTTACAATGAGCAGTTCTTC.

The chain uses TRBV19 and TRBJ2-3, with TRBD1 matching 8 bases. The CDR3 covers 15 residues. V gave up 2 bases and J gave up 1 base; unmatched junction bases: 2. Germline V gene lookup returns CDR1 LNHDA and CDR2 SQIVND (reference sequence). CDR3 protein: CASSIPGGGTDTQYF. CDR3 nucleotides: TGTGCCAGTAGTATACCAGGGGGCGGCACAGATACGCAGTATTTT.

This clone was observed a single time. J is TRBJ1-1 and V is TRBV28, with 8 bases identical to TRBD1. The junction had 4 bases not matched to a gene; V was cut back by 6 bases and J by 1 base. This CDR3 is 14 amino acids long. Germline values: CDR1 MDHEN, CDR2 SYDVKM. This CDR3 is CASRSGQGNTEAFF. In DNA form, the CDR3 reads TGTGCCAGCAGGAGCGGACAGGGGAACACTGAAGCTTTCTTT.

The chain couples TRBV6-1 to TRBJ2-1; D call uncertain. The CDR3 is 13 residues long. Trimming pared 5 bases from V and 4 bases from J, leaving 9 bases between. CDR1 and CDR2 (germline): MNHNS, SASEGT. The CDR3 here is CASSNSRYNEQFF. The CDR3 nucleotides are TGTGCCAGCAGTAATAGTAGATACAATGAGCAGTTCTTC.

The chain has TRBV2 and TRBJ2-3; maybe TRBD1 (5 bases). CDR1 SNHLY and CDR2 FYNNEI come from the germline V gene. The CDR3 sequence is 14 residues long. V dropped 7 bases and J dropped 2 bases, with 13 bases sitting between them. DNA of the CDR3: TGTGCCAGCAAGGGGCTACAGGACACAGATACGCAGTATTTT. It codes for CASKGLQDTDTQYF.

In this sample, this clone turned up a few times. This chain joins TRBV7-9 and TRBJ1-4; TRBD1 matches 8 bases. This CDR3 contains 15 residues. Losses at the gene ends were 4 bases for V and 5 bases for J; bases not matched to a gene: 6. CDR1 is SEHNR, CDR2 FQNEAQ, per germline (reference sequence). The CDR3 is CASSSAGTGNEKLFF. CDR3 sequence (DNA): TGTGCCAGCAGCTCGGCCGGGACAGGAAATGAAAAACTGTTTTTT.

In this sample, this clone turned up a few times. V usage is TRBV5-4 and J usage is TRBJ1-2; TRBD1 agrees at 8 bases. V trimming: 4 bases; J trimming: 6 bases; junction bases outside the gene matches: 8. The V gene's germline CDR1 is SGHNT and CDR2 YYREEE (reference sequence). This CDR3 is built from 14 residues. DNA for the CDR3: TGTGCCAGCAGCGACGGACAGGGTGGGGATGGCTACACCTTC. It translates to CASSDGQGGDGYTF.

The chain couples TRBV9 to TRBJ1-2; D is unclear. The CDR3 covers 16 residues. Trimming left V 4 bases short and J 4 bases short, with 20 bases between. CDR1 and CDR2 from the germline V gene are SGDLS and YYNGEE. The CDR3 DNA sequence: TGTGCCAGCAGCCCTTCACCAGATACACCTTCCTATGGCTACACCTTC. As protein: CASSPSPDTPSYGYTF.

The chain carries TRBV19 and TRBJ2-1, with 10 bases aligning to TRBD2. The germline CDR1 and CDR2 sequences are LNHDA and SQIVND (reference sequence). This CDR3 contains 17 residues. Trimming took 1 base from V and 5 from J; bases not matched to a gene: 8. As DNA, the CDR3 is TGTGCCAGTAGTATAGGGGTCCTAGCGGGAGAGCACAATGAGCAGTTCTTC. Residues: CASSIGVLAGEHNEQFF.

This clone showed up just once. The chain is built from TRBV5-6 and TRBJ2-7; D is perhaps TRBD1 (5 bases). CDR1 and CDR2 from the germline V gene are SGHDT and YYEEEE. The germline V and J ends were trimmed by 6 bases and 3 bases, with 13 bases remaining between them. The CDR3 covers 13 residues. In nucleotides, the CDR3 is TGTGCCAGCAACCTGGACACCTTCTACGAGCAGTACTTC. Protein product: CASNLDTFYEQYF.

This chain connects TRBV19 to TRBJ1-2; 7 positions agree with TRBD1. There are 16 residues in the CDR3. Losses at the gene ends were 3 bases for V and 4 bases for J; bases not matched to a gene: 11. Germline V gives CDR1 LNHDA, CDR2 SQIVND (reference sequence). CDR3 DNA: TGTGCCAGTAGTATTTGGGGACAGAGACGGGGCTATGGCTACACCTTC. This codes for CASSIWGQRRGYGYTF.

The V gene is TRBV7-2, the J gene TRBJ1-1, with a tentative D call TRBD1 (6 bases). Germline loops: CDR1 SGHTA, CDR2 FQGNSA. With 3 bases removed from V and 5 bases from J, the gap between germline ends came to 13 bases. The CDR3 spans 14 residues. CDR3 protein: CASSFGGLVTEAFF. For the CDR3, the DNA is TGTGCCAGCAGCTTCGGGGGGCTTGTGACTGAAGCTTTCTTT.

V gene TRBV10-3 combines with J gene TRBJ1-3, with a possible D match to TRBD1 (6 bases). In germline, CDR1 is ENHRY, CDR2 SYGVKD. This CDR3 spans 14 amino acids. V was cut by 7 bases and J by 2 bases, with 12 bases left in between. The CDR3 bases are TGTGCCATCAATCAGGGGCTTCCTGGAAACACCATATATTTT. It codes for CAINQGLPGNTIYF.

V and J are TRBV7-3 and TRBJ2-2; possible D gene TRBD2, 6 bases. The germline V and J ends were trimmed by 1 base and 3 bases, with 12 bases remaining between them. CDR1 is SGHTA and CDR2 is FQGTGA in the germline V gene. This CDR3 contains 16 residues. CDR3 DNA sequence: TGTGCCAGCAGCTTAATCGGGGGAGGTGACACCGGGGAGCTGTTTTTT. Its translation is CASSLIGGGDTGELFF.

CDR3 sequence: CASSLYKQEFEKLFF. In DNA form, the CDR3 reads TGTGCCAGCAGCTTATATAAACAAGAATTCGAAAAACTGTTTTTT. The chain is built from TRBV7-2 and TRBJ1-4; no firm D call. CDR3 length equals 15 residues. V lost 2 bases to trimming and J lost 8 bases, with 15 bases between them. Germline V gene data show CDR1 as SGHTA and CDR2 as FQGNSA.

This clone was detected a few times. The CDR3 spells CASSVRPSGQETQYF. CDR3 bases: TGTGCCAGCAGTGTCCGGCCTAGCGGGCAAGAGACCCAGTACTTC. The V and J genes are TRBV2 and TRBJ2-5; 8 bases fit TRBD2. Germline V gene data show CDR1 as SNHLY and CDR2 as FYNNEI. After removal of 4 bases from V and 2 bases from J, the junction contained 6 bases not matched to a gene. This CDR3 comprises 15 residues.

This sequence joins TRBV11-3 and TRBJ2-5; 14 bases match TRBD2. The CDR3 loop spans 16 amino acids. The V gene end was trimmed by 4 bases and the J gene end by 1 base; junction bases not matched to a gene: 2. From germline, CDR1 is SGHNT and CDR2 YENEEA. CDR3 DNA sequence: TGTGCCAGCAGCTCGGGACTAGCGGGGGCCCAAGAGACCCAGTACTTC. Translating gives CASSSGLAGAQETQYF.

The V call is TRBV9, the J call TRBJ2-3, with D perhaps matching TRBD1 (5 bases). From germline, CDR1 is SGDLS and CDR2 YYNGEE. The V end was cut by 0 bases, the J end by 2 bases, with 10 bases between. CDR3 length: 15 residues. The CDR3 DNA reads TGTGCCAGCAGCGTAGGTGTAGGGGCCACAGATACGCAGTATTTT. Its protein is CASSVGVGATDTQYF.

The V call is TRBV4-3, the J call TRBJ2-1, with a tentative D call TRBD1 (5 bases). The CDR3 totals 17 residues. Trimming took off 0 bases at V and 2 bases at J, with 14 bases between the two ends. CDR1 LGHNA and CDR2 YSLEER come from the germline V gene. The CDR3 sequence is CASSQDGQGWAYNEQFF. The DNA of the CDR3 is TGCGCCAGCAGCCAAGACGGTCAGGGATGGGCCTACAATGAGCAGTTCTTC.

The V and J genes are TRBV9 and TRBJ2-1; TRBD2 matches at 9 bases. The germline V gene has CDR1 SGDLS and CDR2 YYNGEE. The CDR3 consists of 15 residues. With V trimmed by 0 bases and J by 8 bases, 6 bases remained unmatched. The CDR3 spells CASSVARGGADEQFF. CDR3 DNA sequence: TGTGCCAGCAGCGTAGCGCGGGGGGGCGCGGATGAGCAGTTCTTC.

The chain couples TRBV7-9 to TRBJ2-2; possibly TRBD1 for D (6 bases). Germline values: CDR1 SEHNR, CDR2 FQNEAQ (reference sequence). The length of the CDR3 is 17 residues. V lost 5 bases to trimming and J lost 0 bases, with 16 bases between them. CDR3 in DNA: TGTGCCAGCAGCCATCTCGGGGACACAACGAACACCGGGGAGCTGTTTTTT. Its protein product is CASSHLGDTTNTGELFF.

The rearrangement links TRBV30 to TRBJ2-3; weak D call: TRBD2 (6 bases). This CDR3 is 15 amino acids long. Germline V gene sequence: CDR1 GTSNPN, CDR2 SVGIG (reference sequence). V was trimmed by 2 bases and J by 0 bases, leaving 12 bases between them. The CDR3, as DNA: TGTGCCTGGAGTACTACGAGCGGGAGCACAGATACGCAGTATTTT. It codes for CAWSTTSGSTDTQYF.

This rearrangement joins TRBV28 to TRBJ1-4; D is perhaps TRBD1 (6 bases). V was shortened by 3 bases and J by 12 bases, with 14 bases between the two germline ends. From germline, CDR1 is MDHEN and CDR2 SYDVKM. This CDR3 has 13 amino acids. CDR3 sequence reads: CASSFPGHPELFF. CDR3 nucleotide sequence: TGTGCCAGCAGTTTTCCGGGACATCCGGAACTGTTTTTT.

This chain uses TRBV7-2 with TRBJ1-2; D is unresolved. The V and J ends lost 6 bases and 6 bases respectively, with 14 bases between them. Germline lookup yields CDR1 SGHTA and CDR2 FQGNSA. CDR3 length: 13 amino acids. In DNA form, the CDR3 reads TGTGCCAGCAGTCCCCGACTTAGCGATGGCTACACCTTC. This gives the protein CASSPRLSDGYTF.

A remark on this clone: At one boundary the junction diverges from the germline segment, which might be a read error. The chain combines TRBV7-9 with TRBJ2-3; 10 bases match TRBD2. This CDR3 is 18 amino acids long. CDR1 is SEHNR, CDR2 FQNEAQ, per germline (reference sequence). CDR3 sequence reads: CSSSPSQGLAGESDTQYF. The DNA for the CDR3 is TGTTCCAGCAGCCCGAGCCAGGGTCTAGCGGGAGAGTCAGATACGCAGTATTTT.

This sequence joins TRBV6-6 and TRBJ2-7, with 7 bases aligning to TRBD2. After removal of 2 bases from V and 4 bases from J, the junction contained 2 bases not matched to a gene. CDR3 length: 13 residues. Germline assignment: CDR1 MNHNY and CDR2 SVGAGI (reference sequence). The CDR3 spells CASSYRGGYEQYF. CDR3 bases: TGTGCCAGCAGTTACAGGGGAGGGTACGAGCAGTACTTC.

In its sample, this clone was seen a few times. CDR3 coding DNA: TGTGCCAGTAGTACCCGGACTAGCGGGGGGCGGGGGGAGCAGTTCTTC. Protein: CASSTRTSGGRGEQFF. The chain links TRBV19 to TRBJ2-1, with 14 bases identical to TRBD2. The junction had 9 bases not matched to a gene; V was cut back by 4 bases and J by 10 bases. The CDR3 runs to 16 residues. Germline V gene sequence: CDR1 LNHDA, CDR2 SQIVND (reference sequence). Using reference TRBV19 and TRBJ2-1 for the parts outside the CDR3, the full variable domain is DGGITQSPKYLFRKEGQNVTLSCEQNLNHDAMYWYRQDPGQGLRLIYYSQIVNDFQKGDIAEGYSVSREKKESFPLTVTSAQKNPTAFYLCASSTRTSGGRGEQFFGPGTRLTVL.

The genes are TRBV29-1 and TRBJ1-4, with 10 bases identical to TRBD1. Germline V lookup: CDR1 SQVTM, CDR2 ANQGSEA. The CDR3 length is 16 residues. J gave up 0 bases and V 5 bases, and 6 bases lay outside the gene matches. The CDR3 here is CSVLTGGAATNEKLFF. The CDR3 DNA follows: TGCAGCGTTTTGACAGGGGGCGCAGCAACTAATGAAAAACTGTTTTTT.